A single sample is the source of the 20 T cell receptor beta chains below, sequenced in a study of T cell changes during pregnancy in multiple sclerosis. TCRdb keeps only in-frame clones here, not all; method: immunoSEQ multiplex PCR. The profile covers tens of thousands of clones, with less than 90% appearing a single time and 0.38% taken by the ten largest. Here the sequenced sample was CD4+ T cells from peripheral blood mononuclear cells, taken in the third trimester of pregnancy. These receptors were taken from a female donor with multiple sclerosis, enrolled in a pregnancy study.

The J gene is TRBJ2-2, the V gene TRBV5-1; weak D call: TRBD1 (6 bases). Trimming pared 0 bases from V and 2 bases from J, leaving 11 bases between. The CDR3 is 16 amino acids. CDR1 and CDR2 from the germline V gene are SGHRS and YFSETQ. CDR3 coding DNA: TGCGCCAGCAGCTTGGACGTGGGGGCCAACACCGGGGAGCTGTTTTTT. Amino acids: CASSLDVGANTGELFF.

The V gene is TRBV27, the J gene TRBJ1-1; 7 bases agree with TRBD1. Germline CDR1 and CDR2: MNHEY and SMNVEV (reference sequence). The J segment lost 1 base and the V segment lost 10 bases, leaving 9 bases of the junction unmatched. CDR3 length equals 14 residues. The CDR3 region is CAIHPTGKNTEAFF. CDR3 sequence (DNA): TGTGCCATACACCCGACAGGGAAGAACACTGAAGCTTTCTTT.

The gene calls are TRBV5-4 and TRBJ2-7; the D gene is possibly TRBD1 (6 bases). V lost 7 bases to trimming and J lost 2 bases, with 13 bases between them. Looked up from germline, CDR1 is SGHNT and CDR2 is YYREEE (reference sequence). CDR3 size: 13 residues. The CDR3 region has the DNA TGTGCCAGCGGCCTCCAGGGGACCTACGAGCAGTACTTC. This gives the protein CASGLQGTYEQYF.

The genes are TRBV5-4 and TRBJ2-3; no definite D call. The CDR3 is 18 residues long. The germline V and J ends were trimmed by 6 bases and 3 bases, with 26 bases remaining between them. CDR1 and CDR2 (germline): SGHNT, YYREEE (reference sequence). The CDR3 loop is CASNPGGPTRRRTDTQYF. The CDR3 DNA is TGTGCCAGCAACCCAGGTGGGCCTACCCGAAGAAGGACAGATACGCAGTATTTT. The complete variable domain, with remaining parts taken from reference TRBV5-4 and TRBJ2-3, reads ETGVTQSPTHLIKTRGQQVTLRCSSQSGHNTVSWYQQALGQGPQFIFQYYREEENGRGNFPPRFSGLQFPNYSSELNVNALELDDSALYLCASNPGGPTRRRTDTQYFGPGTRLTVL.

J is TRBJ2-1 and V is TRBV10-3, with a possible D match to TRBD1 (5 bases). Germline CDR1 and CDR2: ENHRY and SYGVKD. V shed 2 bases and J shed 4 bases, with 15 bases lying between them. This CDR3 is built from 16 residues. CDR3 nucleotides: TGTGCCATCAGTGAGCCCACAGGTCAATGGTACAATGAGCAGTTCTTC. Translation: CAISEPTGQWYNEQFF.

CDR3 DNA sequence: TGTGCCAGCAGCTTAGATCACGGCGGGAGCGTTAACACCGGGGAGCTGTTTTTT. Protein sequence: CASSLDHGGSVNTGELFF. This sequence joins TRBV11-3 and TRBJ2-2; 7 bases align to TRBD2. Looked up from germline, CDR1 is SGHNT and CDR2 is YENEEA. The CDR3 has 18 residues. V shed 0 bases and J 2 bases; nucleotides not matched to a gene: 9.

This chain joins TRBV6-1 and TRBJ2-7; TRBD1 matches 9 bases. The CDR3 length is 13 residues. CDR1 and CDR2 (germline): MNHNS, SASEGT. V shed 4 bases and J 7 bases; nucleotides not matched to a gene: 5. The CDR3 is CASSVTGGREQYF. The CDR3 DNA is TGTGCCAGCAGTGTGACAGGGGGAAGAGAGCAGTACTTC.

This sequence joins TRBV5-1 and TRBJ2-4; 8 nucleotides agree with TRBD2. The CDR3 sequence is 15 residues long. V shed 0 bases, J shed 10 bases, and the junction held 9 bases outside the gene matches. Looked up from germline, CDR1 is SGHRS and CDR2 is YFSETQ. The CDR3 DNA reads TGCGCCAGCAGCTTGGACGGGAGGGCCGAAGGAATTCAGTACTTC. Protein sequence: CASSLDGRAEGIQYF.

The chain couples TRBV10-3 to TRBJ2-5, with D possibly matching TRBD1 (6 bases). Germline V gives CDR1 ENHRY, CDR2 SYGVKD. The CDR3 covers 16 residues. V lost 8 bases, J lost 5 bases, and 24 bases lay in between. The CDR3 region has the DNA TGTGCCATCCAAGGGGGACCCGGGACAATGGGGGAGACCCAGTACTTC. Amino acids: CAIQGGPGTMGETQYF.

This clone has only a few counts. This chain uses TRBV5-8 with TRBJ2-5; TRBD1 matches 8 bases. V lost 10 bases to trimming and J lost 1 base; unmatched junction nucleotides: 12. This CDR3 is 15 amino acids long. The germline gives CDR1 SGHTS, CDR2 YDEGEE. The DNA for the CDR3 is TGTGCCGGGCAAAACAGGGGGTCGGGCCAAGAGACCCAGTACTTC. Translation gives CAGQNRGSGQETQYF. The entire variable domain, with the rest obtained from reference TRBV5-8 and TRBJ2-5, is as follows: EAGVTQSPTHLIKTRGQQATLRCSPISGHTSVYWYQQALGLGLQFLLWYDEGEERNRGNFPPRFSGRQFPNYSSELNVNALELEDSALYLCAGQNRGSGQETQYFGPGTRLLVL.

This clone was seen once. The chain recombines TRBV5-1 with TRBJ2-5, with D perhaps matching TRBD2 (5 bases). Germline V gives CDR1 SGHRS, CDR2 YFSETQ. Trimming pared 0 bases from V and 5 bases from J, leaving 17 bases between. The CDR3 is made up of 16 amino acids. DNA for the CDR3: TGCGCCAGCAGCTTGGCCCCCCGGGGTGTCGGGGAGACCCAGTACTTC. This sequence encodes CASSLAPRGVGETQYF.

The gene calls are TRBV4-3 and TRBJ1-2; tentatively, D is TRBD1 (5 bases). Trimming cost V 1 base and J 4 bases, with 13 bases left between them. This CDR3 has 15 residues. Germline CDR1 and CDR2: LGHNA and YSLEER. CDR3 in amino acids: CASSQGGGRTYGYTF. CDR3 sequence (DNA): TGCGCCAGCAGCCAAGGGGGCGGTAGGACCTATGGCTACACCTTC.

The chain has TRBV13 and TRBJ2-7; the D is unclear. V was trimmed by 4 bases and J by 6 bases, leaving 19 bases between them. The germline V gene encodes CDR1 PRHDT and CDR2 FYEKMQ (reference sequence). The CDR3 is 15 amino acids. CDR3 sequence reads: CASSSWNALTCEQYF. In DNA form, the CDR3 reads TGTGCCAGCAGCTCTTGGAACGCACTAACCTGCGAGCAGTACTTC.

The chain employs TRBV10-3 and TRBJ2-7; D is uncertain. This CDR3 contains 14 residues. Germline-derived CDR1 and CDR2 are ENHRY and SYGVKD. V lost 2 bases and J 1 base, leaving 9 bases between the germline ends. CDR3: CAISEGVRSYEQYF. As DNA, the CDR3 is TGTGCCATCAGTGAGGGAGTACGTTCCTACGAGCAGTACTTC.

The chain couples TRBV5-1 to TRBJ1-2; 8 bases map to TRBD1. CDR1 is SGHRS, CDR2 YFSETQ, per germline. The CDR3 length is 15 residues. J gave up 7 bases and V 4 bases, and 12 bases lay outside the gene matches. CDR3 nucleotide sequence: TGCGCCAGCAGCCCGCGGTCGGACAGGGTTGCTGGCTACACCTTC. Protein: CASSPRSDRVAGYTF.

This chain connects TRBV27 to TRBJ2-4; D may be TRBD2 (6 bases). This CDR3 region has 14 residues. Germline CDR1 reads MNHEY; CDR2 reads SMNVEV (reference sequence). V gave up 3 bases and J gave up 3 bases, with 9 bases separating them. Written as DNA, the CDR3 is TGTGCCAGCAGTTTGTCGGGGGACAAAAACATTCAGTACTTC. Amino acid sequence: CASSLSGDKNIQYF.

This clone was detected only a few times. The chain employs TRBV7-3 and TRBJ1-2, with no clear D. This CDR3 is built from 15 residues. V was clipped by 5 bases and J by 3 bases, with 16 bases between them. Germline values: CDR1 SGHTA, CDR2 FQGTGA. The chain's CDR3 is CASSPSLGGDYGYTF. The CDR3 nucleotides read TGTGCCAGCAGCCCTTCTTTGGGAGGCGACTATGGCTACACCTTC.

The gene calls are TRBV9 and TRBJ2-3; 11 positions agree with TRBD2. Trimming took 0 bases from V and 0 from J; bases not matched to a gene: 15. CDR3 length: 21 residues. Looked up from germline, CDR1 is SGDLS and CDR2 is YYNGEE. The CDR3 spells CASSVGLAGTNSGPSTDTQYF. CDR3 sequence (DNA): TGTGCCAGCAGCGTAGGACTAGCGGGGACAAACTCCGGTCCTAGCACAGATACGCAGTATTTT.

The CDR3 loop reads CASSSTDIYGYTF. The DNA for the CDR3 is TGTGCCAGCAGCTCGACAGACATCTATGGCTACACCTTC. This chain joins TRBV7-6 and TRBJ1-2; TRBD1 might be the D (5 bases). With 4 bases removed from V and 4 bases from J, the gap between germline ends came to 10 bases. There are 13 residues in the CDR3. In germline, CDR1 is SGHVS, CDR2 FNYEAQ.

The rearrangement links TRBV4-3 to TRBJ2-7; 7 bases agree with TRBD1. The V segment lost 4 bases and the J segment 2 bases; nucleotides outside the gene matches: 8. CDR1 is LGHNA, CDR2 YSLEER, per germline. This CDR3 comprises 15 residues. The CDR3 DNA is TGCGCCAGCAGCCTCGCCCATCAGGGGGCCTACGAGCAGTACTTC. Its protein is CASSLAHQGAYEQYF.